The 19 T cell receptor beta chains listed next were all sequenced from one sample in a study of T cell responses to AZD1222 COVID-19 vaccine. Sequencing was performed with immunoSEQ multiplex PCR; in TCRdb, only in-frame clones are kept and a portion is missing. The sample contains fewer than 250,000 clones, approximately 94% of which appear only once. This specimen was peripheral blood, taken on day 0 of MenACWY control vaccination. The receptors come from an adult in good health.

The chain employs TRBV18 and TRBJ2-3; D is unclear. This CDR3 has 14 amino acids. Germline lookup yields CDR1 KGHSH and CDR2 LQKENI. Trimming removed 3 bases at V and 0 bases at J, with 7 bases between. The CDR3 reads CASSPHPSTDTQYF. In nucleotides, the CDR3 is TGTGCCAGCTCACCCCACCCTAGCACAGATACGCAGTATTTT.

The CDR3 sequence: CASSFRQGAIKQYF. For the CDR3, the DNA is TGTGCCAGCAGCTTCAGACAGGGGGCTATCAAGCAGTACTTC. The chain recombines TRBV3-1 (or the pseudogene TRBV3-2) with TRBJ2-7; 10 nucleotides align to TRBD1. The CDR3 extends over 14 amino acids. The V segment lost 5 bases and the J segment 8 bases; nucleotides outside the gene matches: 9. Germline lookup yields CDR1 LGHDT and CDR2 YNNKEL (reference sequence).

This sequence joins TRBV14 and TRBJ2-7; weak D call: TRBD1 (6 bases). The germline CDR1 and CDR2 sequences are SGHDN and FVKESK. CDR3 length: 16 residues. The V end was cut by 4 bases, the J end by 3 bases, with 19 bases between. Written as DNA, the CDR3 is TGTGCCAGCAGCCCGCACCCGGGACAAGCAATCTACGAGCAGTACTTC. It specifies CASSPHPGQAIYEQYF. Using reference TRBV14 and TRBJ2-7 for the parts outside the CDR3, the full variable domain is EAGVTQFPSHSVIEKGQTVTLRCDPISGHDNLYWYRRVMGKEIKFLLHFVKESKQDESGMPNNRFLAERTGGTYSTLKVQPAELEDSGVYFCASSPHPGQAIYEQYFGPGTRLTVT.

This clone occurred once. This sequence joins TRBV27 and TRBJ1-1; D is uncertain. This CDR3 comprises 14 residues. V was pared by 3 bases and J by 5 bases, with 13 bases between. CDR1 and CDR2 from the germline V gene are MNHEY and SMNVEV (reference sequence). In DNA form, the CDR3 reads TGTGCCAGCAGTTTTTCAAGGATGGAGACTGAAGCTTTCTTT. Translated, it gives CASSFSRMETEAFF.

The rearrangement links TRBV6-6 to TRBJ1-2; the D gene is possibly TRBD1 (6 bases). This CDR3 is 12 amino acids long. V lost 6 bases and J 9 bases, leaving 14 bases between the germline ends. The germline V gene encodes CDR1 MNHNY and CDR2 SVGAGI (reference sequence). This CDR3 is CASSPNRDSYTF. CDR3 nucleotides: TGTGCCAGCAGCCCCAACAGGGACAGCTACACCTTC.

The chain couples TRBV5-1 to TRBJ1-2; 7 positions match TRBD1. Germline lookup yields CDR1 SGHRS and CDR2 YFSETQ. The ends lost 1 base at V and 2 bases at J; junction bases unmatched: 5. This CDR3 has 15 residues. The CDR3, as DNA: TGCGCCAGCAGCTTGTCTGCAGGGGGGAACTATGGCTACACCTTC. It encodes CASSLSAGGNYGYTF.

The rearrangement joins TRBV28 to TRBJ2-1; D is possibly TRBD1 (6 bases). The germline V and J ends were trimmed by 4 bases and 10 bases, with 20 bases remaining between them. The V gene's germline CDR1 is MDHEN and CDR2 SYDVKM. The CDR3 length is 15 residues. CDR3 bases: TGTGCCAGCAGTTCCCCGACAGGTTACAATGTCGAGCAGTTCTTC. Translation: CASSSPTGYNVEQFF.

The V gene is TRBV14, the J gene TRBJ1-4, with D possibly being TRBD1 (6 bases). Trimming pared 0 bases from V and 8 bases from J, leaving 16 bases between. Germline V gives CDR1 SGHDN, CDR2 FVKESK. CDR3 length equals 16 residues. CDR3 nucleotide sequence: TGTGCCAGCAGCCAAGATCTAGGACAGATCGCCGAAAAACTGTTTTTT. Encoded protein: CASSQDLGQIAEKLFF.

This clone was seen a single time. For the CDR3, the DNA is TGTGCCAGCAGCTTAGTCGGAGGCACTGAAGCTTTCTTT. This gives the protein CASSLVGGTEAFF. The rearrangement uses TRBV11-3 and TRBJ1-1, with D uncertain. Germline V gives CDR1 SGHNT, CDR2 YENEEA. The CDR3 runs to 13 residues. The ends were cut back, 1 base at V and 4 bases at J, with 7 bases in the middle.

The chain combines TRBV2 with TRBJ1-5; D unresolved. The CDR3 extends over 14 amino acids. Germline V lookup: CDR1 SNHLY, CDR2 FYNNEI. With 4 bases removed from V and 7 bases from J, the gap between germline ends came to 14 bases. The CDR3 loop is CASSVMVFGQPQHF. CDR3 DNA: TGTGCCAGCAGTGTGATGGTTTTCGGACAGCCCCAGCATTTT.

Here the CDR3 reads CASTLAAYTGELFF. For the CDR3, the DNA is TGCGCCAGCACCCTAGCGGCGTACACCGGGGAGCTGTTTTTT. This chain joins TRBV10-2 and TRBJ2-2; 7 nucleotides agree with TRBD2. The CDR3 has 14 amino acids. CDR1 WSHSY and CDR2 SAAADI come from the germline V gene. The junction had 5 bases not matched to a gene; V was cut back by 7 bases and J by 3 bases.

The chain is built from TRBV5-1 and TRBJ2-5; D possibly corresponds to TRBD1 (6 bases). V dropped 6 bases and J dropped 0 bases, with 9 bases sitting between them. CDR3 length equals 13 residues. Germline V gene sequence: CDR1 SGHRS, CDR2 YFSETQ. The CDR3 region is CASNRAHQETQYF. The DNA of the CDR3 is TGCGCCAGCAACAGGGCGCACCAAGAGACCCAGTACTTC.

This clone was picked up one time. J is TRBJ1-1 and V is TRBV7-9; TRBD1 matches 12 bases. The ends lost 5 bases at V and 4 bases at J; junction bases unmatched: 11. Germline V CDR1 and CDR2: SEHNR, FQNEAQ (reference sequence). This CDR3 is built from 17 residues. In DNA, the CDR3 is TGTGCCAGCAGCCAACGGGACAGGGGGCAGGCGGCCACTGAAGCTTTCTTT. Amino acids: CASSQRDRGQAATEAFF.

The V call is TRBV21-1, the J call TRBJ1-1; the D segment call TRBD1 is taken from the table without a DNA check. TRBV21-1 is a listed pseudogene. CDR3 length: 16 residues. CDR3 loop: CASSKLAGAGWTEAFF. CDR3 DNA: TGTGCCAGCAGCAAACTTGCAGGGGCAGGCTGGACTGAAGCTTTCTTT.

This clone has a single count. The V call is TRBV5-1, the J call TRBJ2-2; perhaps TRBD1 as D (6 bases). CDR1 and CDR2 from the germline V gene are SGHRS and YFSETQ. The V end lost 4 bases, the J end lost 2 bases, and 12 bases lay between the germline ends. The CDR3 length is 15 residues. The CDR3 is CASSQGQINTGELFF. DNA for the CDR3: TGCGCCAGCAGCCAGGGACAAATCAACACCGGGGAGCTGTTTTTT.

The CDR3 DNA reads TGTGCCAGCACCCCCGCGGGGGTGGCGTACTATGGCTACACCTTC. Translation gives CASTPAGVAYYGYTF. The chain uses TRBV25-1 and TRBJ1-2; D possibly corresponds to TRBD1 (5 bases). The V and J ends lost 7 bases and 3 bases respectively, with 18 bases between them. The V gene's germline CDR1 is MGHDK and CDR2 SYGVNS. This CDR3 comprises 15 residues.

The chain combines TRBV19 with TRBJ2-7, with 7 bases that match TRBD1. Per germline, CDR1 LNHDA and CDR2 SQIVND (reference sequence). This CDR3 is 15 amino acids long. The trim removed 5 bases at V and 1 base at J, leaving 8 bases unmatched. DNA for the CDR3: TGTGCCAGTAGTCTTTTCCGGACAGGATCCTACGAGCAGTACTTC. This encodes CASSLFRTGSYEQYF.

J is TRBJ2-3 and V is TRBV12-3 or TRBV12-4; D gene unclear. This CDR3 region has 11 residues. V was trimmed by 2 bases and J by 11 bases, leaving 8 bases between them. For the CDR3, the DNA is TGTGCCAGCAGTTTACGGCAGGAGCAGTATTTT. This codes for CASSLRQEQYF.

The chain is built from TRBV19 and TRBJ1-5; D is possibly TRBD1 (6 bases). V lost 5 bases, J lost 0 bases, and 17 bases lay in between. The CDR3 consists of 17 residues. Germline V gives CDR1 LNHDA, CDR2 SQIVND (reference sequence). CDR3 sequence (DNA): TGTGCCAGTAGTGTAAGAACAGGGCATGATAGCAATCAGCCCCAGCATTTT. This sequence encodes CASSVRTGHDSNQPQHF.